This TCR beta chain was observed in a study of CD8 T cells in Susac syndrome. Overall study findings and caveats: An acknowledgment was made by the study that its TCR sequencing and HLA analysis involved relatively few individuals.

As regards this clonotype: Antigen: not known.

The authors reverse transcribed roughly 0.5 to 1 ug RNA with random hexamers. Amplification of TCR beta CDR3 across 54 Vbeta and 13 Jbeta was performed with immunoSEQ multiplex PCR. TCRdb passed the immunoSEQ multiplex PCR reads through MiXCR, listing each CDR3 protein once. The data contain about 210,000 distinct CDR3 sequences, about 96% of them singletons. In the multiple sclerosis control group, patients were treatment-naive and had stable or active relapsing-remitting disease. Negative isolation yielded CD4+ and CD8+ T cells, and FACS enriched TEMRA cells. The germline V gene encodes CDR1 DFQATT and CDR2 SNEGSKA (reference sequence). The CDR3 covers 14 residues. Unmatched junction bases numbered 2, after V lost 1 base and J lost 2 bases.

The clonotype originates from a human donor with multiple sclerosis. This rearrangement joins TRBV20-1 to TRBJ2-4, with TRBD2 matching 7 bases. Material: CD4+ T cells from PBMCs. The CDR3 sequence is CSARAGGTKNIQYF. CDR3 nucleotide sequence: TGCAGTGCTAGAGCGGGAGGTACCAAAAACATTCAGTACTTC.